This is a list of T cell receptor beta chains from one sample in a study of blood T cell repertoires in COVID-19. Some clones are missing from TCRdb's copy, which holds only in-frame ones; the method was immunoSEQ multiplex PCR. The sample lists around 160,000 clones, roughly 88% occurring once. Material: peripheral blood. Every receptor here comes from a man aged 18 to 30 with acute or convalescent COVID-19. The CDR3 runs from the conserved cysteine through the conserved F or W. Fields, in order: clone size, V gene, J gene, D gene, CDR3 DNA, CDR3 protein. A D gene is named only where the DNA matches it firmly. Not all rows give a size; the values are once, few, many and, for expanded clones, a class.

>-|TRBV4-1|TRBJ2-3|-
TGCGCCAGCAGCCAAGTTCCCGGAGGGAGAGGCCAAGTGGGTCGCCTAACGCAGTATTTT
CASSQVPGGRGQVGRLTQYF
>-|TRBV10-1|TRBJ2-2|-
TGCGCCAGCAGAGGACAGTCGAACACCGGGGAGCTGTTTTTT
CASRGQSNTGELFF
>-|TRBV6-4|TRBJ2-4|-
TGTGCCACCGGGGGTCTAGGCAAAAACATTCAGTACTTC
CATGGLGKNIQYF
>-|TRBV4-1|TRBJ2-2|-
TGCGCCAGCAGCCAATACGGACTAACCGGGGAGCTGTTTTTT
CASSQYGLTGELFF
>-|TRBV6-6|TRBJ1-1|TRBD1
TGTGCCAGCAGCGACAGGGGGCGGAACACTGAAGCTTTCTTT
CASSDRGRNTEAFF
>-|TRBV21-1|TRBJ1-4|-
TGTGCCAGGGGGGGGAATGAAAAACTGTTTTTT
CARGGNEKLFF
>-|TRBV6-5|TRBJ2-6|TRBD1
TGTGCCAGCAGTTACGGACAGGGCTCTGGGGCCAACGTCCTGACTTTC
CASSYGQGSGANVLTF
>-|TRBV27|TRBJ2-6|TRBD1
TGTGCCAGCAGTCCTGGGTGGACAGGGGTTAGCTCTGGGGCCAACGTCCTGACTTTC
CASSPGWTGVSSGANVLTF
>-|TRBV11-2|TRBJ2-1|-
TGTGCCAGCAGCTTTGGAGGGAGCTCCTACAATGAGCAGTTCTTC
CASSFGGSSYNEQFF
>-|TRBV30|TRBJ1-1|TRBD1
TGTGCCTGGTTGACAGGGGTGAACACTGAAGCTTTCTTT
CAWLTGVNTEAFF
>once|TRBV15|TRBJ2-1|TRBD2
TGTGCCACCAGCGGGGAAGGGACTAGCGGCGGGTATGAGCAGTTCTTC
CATSGEGTSGGYEQFF
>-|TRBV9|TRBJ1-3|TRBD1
TGTGCCAGCAGCGTAGTAGTACAAGATGGGACAGCTGGAAACACCATATATTTT
CASSVVVQDGTAGNTIYF
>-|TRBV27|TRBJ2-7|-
TGTGCCAGCAGCCGAGGGGGGGGTACCTACGAGCAGTACTTC
CASSRGGGTYEQYF
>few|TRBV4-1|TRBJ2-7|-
TGCGCCAGCAGCCGTGAACTAGCTTCCCACGAGCAGTACTTC
CASSRELASHEQYF
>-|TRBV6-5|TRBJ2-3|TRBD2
TGTGCCAGCAGTTACGTACTAGCGGGGCGCACAGATACGCAGTATTTT
CASSYVLAGRTDTQYF
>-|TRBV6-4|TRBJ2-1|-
TGTGCCAGCAGTGAGCAGGGGACGGAGTACAATGAGCAGTTCTTC
CASSEQGTEYNEQFF
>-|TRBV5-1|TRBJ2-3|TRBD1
TGCGCCAGCAGCCGATGGACAGGGGGCGCGGCAGATACGCAGTATTTT
CASSRWTGGAADTQYF
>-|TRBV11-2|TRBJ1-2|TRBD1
TGTGCCAGCAGCTTAGCCGTCGGGACAGGGGGCGCCGATGGCTACACCTTC
CASSLAVGTGGADGYTF